Listed below are T cell receptor beta chains from one sample, sequenced in a study of blood T cell repertoires in COVID-19. TCRdb's copy holds only in-frame clones and misses some; the assay was immunoSEQ multiplex PCR. The sample holds 260,000 or so clones, more than 70% seen once. Sequenced sample: PBMCs or T cells enriched from blood (not recorded which). These receptor sequences come from a woman aged 40 to 49 with acute COVID-19. CDR3s include the opening cysteine and the closing phenylalanine or tryptophan. The order of the fields is V gene, clone size, J gene, D gene, CDR3 protein, CDR3 DNA. The D gene is left open where the match is weak. Some rows have no size entry. The others give once, few or many, or a class for an expanded clone.

>TRBV6-2/TRBV6-3|-|TRBJ2-7|-
CASSHSREQYF
TGTGCCAGCAGCCACAGTCGCGAGCAGTACTTC
>TRBV7-9|-|TRBJ1-2|TRBD1
CASTVRTGLNGYTF
TGTGCCAGCACAGTCAGGACAGGTTTGAATGGCTACACCTTC
>TRBV19|-|TRBJ1-3|TRBD1
CASSRQGVGNTIYF
TGTGCCAGTAGTAGACAGGGTGTTGGAAACACCATATATTTT
>TRBV27|once|TRBJ2-3|TRBD2
CASSLRLAGVVDTQYF
TGTGCCAGCAGTCTTCGACTAGCGGGAGTGGTAGATACGCAGTATTTT
>TRBV13|-|TRBJ1-5|-
CASLCPSHLYSNQPQHF
TGTGCCAGCCTTTGTCCTAGTCATCTATATAGCAATCAGCCCCAGCATTTT
>TRBV9|-|TRBJ2-3|-
CASSPTTGTWGTDTQYF
TGTGCCAGCAGCCCTACTACAGGTACTTGGGGCACAGATACGCAGTATTTT
>TRBV24-1|-|TRBJ2-3|TRBD2
CATSDWTSGRTDTQYF
TGTGCCACCAGTGATTGGACTAGCGGGAGAACAGATACGCAGTATTTT
>TRBV5-4|-|TRBJ2-1|TRBD2
CASSPPLSGRAVNEQFF
TGTGCCAGCAGCCCACCCCTAAGCGGGAGGGCCGTCAATGAGCAGTTCTTC
>TRBV9|-|TRBJ2-4|-
CASSSGLAKNIQYF
TGTGCCAGCAGCTCCGGACTAGCCAAAAACATTCAGTACTTC
>TRBV28|-|TRBJ1-2|TRBD1
CASSLATGTGDYGYTF
TGTGCCAGCAGTTTAGCTACCGGGACAGGGGATTACGGCTACACCTTC
>TRBV9|-|TRBJ1-2|TRBD1
CASSTGQGNYGYTF
TGTGCCAGCAGCACGGGACAGGGAAACTATGGCTACACCTTC
>TRBV9|-|TRBJ2-1|TRBD2
CASSVRLAGDREQFF
TGTGCCAGCAGCGTCCGACTAGCGGGAGACCGTGAGCAGTTCTTC
>TRBV7-9|once|TRBJ2-1|TRBD2
CANEREWGEQFF
TGTGCCAACGAGCGGGAGTGGGGTGAGCAGTTCTTC
>TRBV18|-|TRBJ1-1|-
CASSLGGSGNTEAFF
TGTGCCAGCTCGCTCGGGGGGTCCGGGAACACTGAAGCTTTCTTT